The next 7 T cell receptor beta chains were all read from a single sample in a study of vaccination effects on CD4 cells after COVID-19. These receptors lack a known antigen. Some clones are missing from TCRdb's copy, which holds only in-frame ones; the method was immunoSEQ multiplex PCR. The sample has 20,000 to 25,000 clones, roughly 73% seen once; the top ten hold around 10%. Investigators separated out CD4+ T cells once about 10 days of culture had passed. The sample was CD4+ T cells from PBMCs cultured without peptide, taken before COVID-19 vaccination. Receptor source: a human donor who received a COVID-19 vaccine.

This clone has just a few counts. The chain links TRBV6-5 to TRBJ1-2; D call uncertain. The CDR3 sequence is 14 residues long. Trimming cost V 5 bases and J 2 bases, with 12 bases left between them. Looked up from germline, CDR1 is MNHEY and CDR2 is SVGAGI. Here the CDR3 DNA reads TGTGCCAGCAGTACCGGCACAGCAAACTATGGCTACACCTTC. Translation: CASSTGTANYGYTF.

The chain employs TRBV3-1 (or the pseudogene TRBV3-2) and TRBJ2-7; weak D call: TRBD2 (5 bases). Germline assignment: CDR1 LGHDT and CDR2 YNNKEL (reference sequence). Trimming removed 0 bases from V and 2 bases from J, with 8 bases in between. This CDR3 has 14 amino acids. CDR3 sequence reads: CASSQDFGAYEQYF. The CDR3 nucleotides are TGTGCCAGCAGCCAAGATTTCGGGGCCTACGAGCAGTACTTC.

The chain is built from TRBV5-5 and TRBJ2-1; possible D gene TRBD2, 6 bases. The CDR3 has 14 residues. Trimming left V 3 bases short and J 4 bases short, with 11 bases between. Germline V CDR1 and CDR2: SGHKS, YYEKEE (reference sequence). The chain's CDR3 is CASSSGGTYNEQFF. The CDR3 nucleotides read TGTGCCAGCAGCTCCGGGGGTACATACAATGAGCAGTTCTTC.

Of note for this clone: Other DNA sequences in the sample encode the same CDR3. The chain carries TRBV7-6 and TRBJ2-1; 7 nucleotides agree with TRBD2. The V segment lost 5 bases and the J segment 3 bases; nucleotides outside the gene matches: 7. Looked up from germline, CDR1 is SGHVS and CDR2 is FNYEAQ. The CDR3 loop spans 15 amino acids. DNA of the CDR3: TGTGCCAGCAGCATTAGCGGGTCCAGCTACAATGAGCAGTTCTTC. Translated: CASSISGSSYNEQFF.

The gene calls are TRBV27 and TRBJ2-3; 9 nucleotides match TRBD1. Looked up from germline, CDR1 is MNHEY and CDR2 is SMNVEV (reference sequence). After removal of 5 bases from V and 7 bases from J, the junction contained 10 bases not matched to a gene. The CDR3 covers 15 residues. The CDR3 is CASSAGTGKSNTQYF. CDR3 sequence (DNA): TGTGCCAGCAGTGCCGGGACAGGGAAGTCGAATACGCAGTATTTT.

The chain recombines TRBV29-1 with TRBJ1-1; 7 positions match TRBD1. V shed 1 base and J 3 bases; nucleotides not matched to a gene: 5. This CDR3 has 14 residues. Germline V gene sequence: CDR1 SQVTM, CDR2 ANQGSEA. This CDR3 reads CSVEVQGGYTEAFF. The DNA for the CDR3 is TGCAGCGTTGAAGTTCAAGGGGGCTACACTGAAGCTTTCTTT.

The table lists this clone with a few counts. The chain couples TRBV7-9 to TRBJ1-6; D is perhaps TRBD1 (6 bases). Germline CDR1 is SEHNR and CDR2 is FQNEAQ (reference sequence). This CDR3 is 16 amino acids long. Trimming pared 7 bases from V and 3 bases from J, leaving 16 bases between. The CDR3 region has the DNA TGTGCCAGCACCACCTCGGGGGCCCGCTATAATTCACCCCTCCACTTT. Translating gives CASTTSGARYNSPLHF.